This passage covers 10 T cell receptor beta chains from one sample sequenced in a study of T cell responses to AZD1222 COVID-19 vaccine. Sequenced by immunoSEQ multiplex PCR; TCRdb stores in-frame clones only, minus some. The top ten clones hold about 3% of a sample with about 140,000 clones, around 93% of them seen once. Sequencing used peripheral blood, obtained on day 0 of AZD1222 vaccination. Every receptor here comes from an adult in good health.

The genes are TRBV30 and TRBJ1-3, with TRBD1 as a possible D gene (5 bases). CDR1 GTSNPN and CDR2 SVGIG come from the germline V gene (reference sequence). The CDR3 sequence is 14 residues long. V lost 3 bases and J 2 bases, leaving 11 bases between the germline ends. DNA of the CDR3: TGTGCCTGGAGCTCGGGGGGACCTGGAAACACCATATATTTT. Protein product: CAWSSGGPGNTIYF.

V is TRBV19 and J is TRBJ2-1; TRBD1 or TRBD2 may be the D gene (5 bases each). The CDR3 length is 13 residues. Trimming stripped 5 bases from V and 2 bases from J, with 7 bases between. The germline gives CDR1 LNHDA, CDR2 SQIVND (reference sequence). The CDR3, as DNA: TGTGCCAGTAGTCGGGGCCCCTACAATGAGCAGTTCTTC. Amino acid sequence: CASSRGPYNEQFF.

This rearrangement joins TRBV12-3 or TRBV12-4 to TRBJ1-1; D is unclear. The V and J ends lost 6 bases and 6 bases respectively, with 14 bases between them. The length of the CDR3 is 13 residues. CDR3 amino acids: CASRQQVGAEAFF. The CDR3 coding sequence is TGTGCCAGCAGACAGCAGGTTGGCGCTGAAGCTTTCTTT.

The chain couples TRBV9 to TRBJ2-1; 8 nucleotides align to TRBD2. Germline-derived CDR1 and CDR2 are SGDLS and YYNGEE. V shed 0 bases and J 0 bases; nucleotides not matched to a gene: 2. The length of the CDR3 is 16 residues. Written as DNA, the CDR3 is TGTGCCAGCAGCGTAGCCAGCGGGGGCTCCTACAATGAGCAGTTCTTC. Translated: CASSVASGGSYNEQFF. Looking up the rest from reference TRBV9 and TRBJ2-1 gives the full variable domain: DSGVTQTPKHLITATGQRVTLRCSPRSGDLSVYWYQQSLDQGLQFLIQYYNGEERAKGNILERFSAQQFPDLHSELNLSSLELGDSALYFCASSVASGGSYNEQFFGPGTRLTVL.

The V and J genes are TRBV5-5 and TRBJ2-5; D not resolved. CDR1 is SGHKS and CDR2 is YYEKEE in the germline V gene (reference sequence). The CDR3 is made up of 14 amino acids. V lost 0 bases and J 5 bases, leaving 11 bases between the germline ends. The CDR3 DNA reads as TGTGCCAGCAGCTTGGGGATATCCCAGGAGACCCAGTACTTC. This translates into CASSLGISQETQYF.

This rearrangement joins TRBV5-4 to TRBJ2-2; 13 bases map to TRBD2. V lost 4 bases, J lost 2 bases, and 5 bases stayed unmatched. CDR1 and CDR2 (germline): SGHNT, YYREEE (reference sequence). The CDR3 contains 17 residues. CDR3 sequence: CASSAGLAGANTGELFF. CDR3 in DNA: TGTGCCAGCAGCGCCGGACTAGCGGGAGCCAACACCGGGGAGCTGTTTTTT.

The chain couples TRBV28 to TRBJ1-1; 11 bases match TRBD1. The CDR3 has 15 amino acids. Trimming removed 5 bases from V and 2 bases from J; junction bases left unmatched: 4. The germline gives CDR1 MDHEN, CDR2 SYDVKM. CDR3 sequence (DNA): TGTGCCAGCAGTCTCGGGACAGGGGGAAACACTGAAGCTTTCTTT. It yields the protein CASSLGTGGNTEAFF.

This chain links TRBV7-2 with TRBJ2-3; no reliable D call. V was clipped by 2 bases and J by 8 bases, with 11 bases between them. The CDR3 length is 13 residues. Per germline, CDR1 SGHTA and CDR2 FQGNSA. The CDR3 sequence is CASSLTRESTQYF. For the CDR3, the DNA is TGTGCCAGCAGCTTAACCCGTGAAAGTACGCAGTATTTT.

This clone was observed once. The V gene is TRBV28, the J gene TRBJ1-5, with 10 bases matching TRBD1. After removal of 5 bases from V and 0 bases from J, the junction contained 7 bases not matched to a gene. The CDR3 is 17 residues long. From germline, CDR1 is MDHEN and CDR2 SYDVKM. The CDR3: CASSGSGQGDSNQPQHF. CDR3 nucleotide sequence: TGTGCCAGCAGTGGCTCTGGACAGGGGGATAGCAATCAGCCCCAGCATTTT.

This clone appeared once. V usage is TRBV6-2 or TRBV6-3 and J usage is TRBJ2-7; possibly TRBD2 for D (5 bases). This CDR3 has 15 residues. Trimming cost V 5 bases and J 5 bases, with 19 bases left between them. In germline, CDR1 is MNHEY, CDR2 SVGEGT. Here the CDR3 reads CASSPQAGKVNEQYF. The CDR3 DNA follows: TGTGCCAGCAGTCCCCAGGCGGGTAAAGTCAACGAGCAGTACTTC.